This T cell receptor beta chain stems from a study of CXCR3-negative and CXCR3-positive naive CD8 T cells. Study-wide findings and caveats: CXCR3-positive naive cells had TRB CDR3s that were more hydrophobic than CXCR3-negative naive cells had.

The TRB cDNA libraries were prepared by 5' RACE with UMI labels. TCRdb re-called the 5' RACE reads; every CDR3 protein appears as one record, without DNA. This sample's clone table lists about 50,000 distinct CDR3 sequences. Points on this clonotype: What it binds is unknown.

The sample comprised naive CXCR3+ CD8+ T cells from blood. Subset reported: CD45RO-CCR7+CD27+CD95- naive CD8+ T cells expressing CXCR3 (TNR3+). The TCR originated in a human donor in good health. Some clones in this sample may be carry-over from other donors' samples.

The CDR3 sequence is CASSVGPSEQYF. The chain recombines TRBV27 with TRBJ2-7. This CDR3 region has 12 residues. The germline gives CDR1 MNHEY, CDR2 SMNVEV (reference sequence).